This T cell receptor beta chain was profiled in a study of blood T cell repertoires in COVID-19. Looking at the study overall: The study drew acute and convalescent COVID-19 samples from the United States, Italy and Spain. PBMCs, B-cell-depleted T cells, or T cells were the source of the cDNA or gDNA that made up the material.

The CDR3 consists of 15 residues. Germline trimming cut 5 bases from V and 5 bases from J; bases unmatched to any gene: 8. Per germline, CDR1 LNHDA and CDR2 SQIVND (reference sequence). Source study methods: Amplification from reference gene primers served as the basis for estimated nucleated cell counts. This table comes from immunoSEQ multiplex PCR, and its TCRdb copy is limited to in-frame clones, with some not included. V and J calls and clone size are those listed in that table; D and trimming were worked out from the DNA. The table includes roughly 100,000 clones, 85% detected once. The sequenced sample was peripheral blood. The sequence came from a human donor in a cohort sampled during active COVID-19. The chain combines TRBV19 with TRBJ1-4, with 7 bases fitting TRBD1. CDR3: CASSPRTGGNEKLFF. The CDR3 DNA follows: TGTGCCAGTAGTCCCAGGACAGGTGGAAATGAAAAACTGTTTTTT.